Presented here are 11 T cell receptor beta chains from one specimen sequenced in a study of T-cell reconstitution after alpha-beta-depleted transplantation in children. Unique molecular identifiers were incorporated during preparation of the TCRbeta library. TCRdb redid the calling of the PCR reads with MiXCR, one entry per CDR3 protein. Of fewer than 700,000 distinct CDR3 sequences in the sample, roughly 13% were seen once. Sequenced here: PBMCs, mostly from graft donor cells, sampled 360 days after TCRalphabeta/CD19-depleted stem cell transplant. The receptors originated from a male patient aged 10 to 17 who had a stem cell transplant for acute myeloid leukemia, so the T cells may come from the graft donor.

This sequence joins TRBV19 and TRBJ2-1; perhaps TRBD2 as D (6 bases). Germline values: CDR1 LNHDA, CDR2 SQIVND (reference sequence). Trimming removed 5 bases at V and 3 bases at J, with 11 bases between. The CDR3 sequence is 14 residues long. Here the CDR3 reads CASSERAIYNEQFF. In DNA, the CDR3 is TGTGCCAGTAGTGAGCGGGCCATCTACAATGAGCAGTTCTTC.

This clonotype occurred a few times. The J gene is TRBJ1-1, the V gene TRBV20-1, with TRBD1 identical over 9 bases. The CDR3 is 16 amino acids. The J segment lost 5 bases and the V segment lost 3 bases, leaving 13 bases of the junction unmatched. Germline lookup yields CDR1 DFQATT and CDR2 SNEGSKA (reference sequence). This CDR3 is CSARAATGGFWTEAFF. In DNA form, the CDR3 reads TGCAGTGCTAGGGCCGCGACAGGGGGATTTTGGACTGAAGCTTTCTTT.

This clonotype appeared many times. The CDR3 sequence is CASSLRDSLGDTQYF. CDR3 DNA sequence: TGTGCCAGCAGCCTGAGGGACTCCTTGGGGGATACGCAGTATTTT. The chain recombines TRBV7-4 with TRBJ2-3, with D possibly matching TRBD2 (6 bases). This CDR3 spans 15 amino acids. Trimming stripped 5 bases from V and 6 bases from J, with 18 bases between. CDR1 is SGHVT and CDR2 is SQSDAQ in the germline V gene.

This clonotype was seen at least ten times. This chain uses TRBV12-3 or TRBV12-4 with TRBJ2-7; TRBD2 matches at 7 bases. After removal of 5 bases from V and 0 bases from J, the junction contained 4 bases not matched to a gene. The CDR3 has 14 residues. CDR3 sequence (DNA): TGTGCCAGCAGTATCAGCGGGATCTCCTACGAGCAGTACTTC. This encodes CASSISGISYEQYF.

CDR3: CASSGLAATDTQYF. The CDR3 region has the DNA TGTGCCAGCAGCGGACTAGCGGCCACAGATACGCAGTATTTT. J is TRBJ2-3 and V is TRBV6-2 or TRBV6-3, with 10 nucleotides matching TRBD2. V lost 6 bases, J lost 2 bases, and 2 bases stayed unmatched. Per the germline V gene, CDR1 is MNHEY and CDR2 is SVGEGT. This CDR3 is built from 14 residues.

The chain has TRBV4-3 and TRBJ2-1; D perhaps matches TRBD2 (5 bases). The V gene lost 0 bases and the J gene lost 0 bases, with 15 bases spanning the gap. CDR1 LGHNA and CDR2 YSLEER come from the germline V gene. CDR3 length: 18 residues. The CDR3 here is CASSQDLAGPSSYNEQFF. CDR3 DNA sequence: TGCGCCAGCAGCCAAGATCTTGCGGGTCCTAGCTCCTACAATGAGCAGTTCTTC.

This rearrangement joins TRBV4-2 to TRBJ2-3, with TRBD2 as a possible D gene (5 bases). The germline V and J ends were trimmed by 1 base and 5 bases, with 19 bases remaining between them. Germline V lookup: CDR1 LGHNA, CDR2 YNFKEQ. This CDR3 comprises 17 residues. CDR3 residues: CASSQGPGEGYGDTQYF. The CDR3 nucleotides read TGTGCCAGCAGCCAAGGCCCCGGTGAGGGATATGGAGATACGCAGTATTTT.

This clonotype was observed a handful of times. The CDR3 DNA sequence: TGTGCCAGCAGCTTATTCTCCGCGGGAGGATGGAGTTACAATGAGCAGTTCTTC. Its translation: CASSLFSAGGWSYNEQFF. The chain uses TRBV7-3 and TRBJ2-1, with TRBD2 matching 8 bases. Germline CDR1 SGHTA, CDR2 FQGTGA. There are 18 residues in the CDR3. The J segment lost 4 bases and the V segment lost 2 bases, leaving 13 bases of the junction unmatched.

There are a few counts of this clonotype. CDR3 sequence reads: CASSSWGGQGGTDTQYF. The CDR3 DNA follows: TGTGCCAGCAGCTCCTGGGGGGGACAGGGTGGCACAGATACGCAGTATTTT. The chain uses TRBV9 and TRBJ2-3; 9 bases agree with TRBD1. Looked up from germline, CDR1 is SGDLS and CDR2 is YYNGEE. V dropped 4 bases and J dropped 1; count of bases not matched to a gene: 10. The CDR3 totals 17 residues.

With regard to this clonotype: Sequence at one end of the junction differs from germline and may be a read error. This chain connects TRBV7-9 to TRBJ1-5; 12 bases align to TRBD1. The CDR3 length is 17 residues. CDR1 is SEHNR, CDR2 FQNEAQ, per germline (reference sequence). The CDR3 DNA sequence: TGTGCCAGCGGCTACGCAACCGGGACAGGGGGCAACCAGCCCCAGCATTTT. It codes for CASGYATGTGGNQPQHF.

This clonotype was seen at least ten times. The chain joins TRBV5-1 to TRBJ2-7; 15 nucleotides agree with TRBD2. CDR1 is SGHRS and CDR2 is YFSETQ in the germline V gene. Trimming at V came to 0 bases and at J to 3 bases, leaving 10 bases not matched to a gene. The CDR3 extends over 19 amino acids. The CDR3 loop reads CASSLDPPRTSGRVYEQYF. For the CDR3, the DNA is TGCGCCAGCAGCTTGGACCCACCCCGGACTAGCGGGAGGGTCTACGAGCAGTACTTC.